The next 22 T cell receptor beta chains were all read from a single sample in a study of a mutant IDH1 vaccine in newly diagnosed glioma. Time point in this sample: week 5, during vaccination. Topical imiquimod was applied with each vaccine dose, which held 300 ug of mutant IDH1 20-mer peptide. Using immunoSEQ multiplex PCR, the repertoire was profiled, and TCRdb retains in-frame clones only, with some absent. Among 50,000 to 75,000 clones listed, roughly four fifths were seen once. The antigens these receptors bind are not known. The sequences come from PBMCs, collected from a glioma patient whose treatment included an IDH1 peptide vaccine. The receptor source for this set is a woman aged 50 to 60 with glioma.

The chain recombines TRBV7-9 with TRBJ2-2; no firm D call. Germline V lookup: CDR1 SEHNR, CDR2 FQNEAQ (reference sequence). The V gene lost 3 bases and the J gene lost 6 bases, with 5 bases spanning the gap. The CDR3 consists of 12 residues. CDR3 loop: CASSFSPGELFF. CDR3 in DNA: TGTGCCAGCAGCTTTAGTCCCGGGGAGCTGTTTTTT.

The gene calls are TRBV4-1 and TRBJ2-3; no clear D gene. V was clipped by 4 bases and J by 5 bases, with 7 bases between them. This CDR3 has 12 amino acids. Germline V gene lookup returns CDR1 MGHRA and CDR2 YSYEKL. The CDR3 spells CASSPPEDTQYF. The CDR3 nucleotides read TGCGCCAGCAGCCCACCAGAAGATACGCAGTATTTT.

The chain carries TRBV4-2 and TRBJ2-5; a weak D match, TRBD1 (5 bases). The CDR3 spans 17 residues. Germline V CDR1 and CDR2: LGHNA, YNFKEQ. V lost 4 bases and J 4 bases, leaving 22 bases between the germline ends. The DNA of the CDR3 is TGTGCCAGCAGCCCGGGTGGGCAGGGAAGTTTCTCAGAGACCCAGTACTTC. Its translation is CASSPGGQGSFSETQYF.

This chain connects TRBV19 to TRBJ2-3; the match to TRBD2 covers 7 bases. CDR3 length: 14 amino acids. In germline, CDR1 is LNHDA, CDR2 SQIVND (reference sequence). V was pared by 6 bases and J by 6 bases, with 9 bases of the junction left unmatched. DNA for the CDR3: TGTGCCAGTAGGGGGGGGATCAGAGTGGATACGCAGTATTTT. Translated: CASRGGIRVDTQYF.

The V call is TRBV2, the J call TRBJ1-1; perhaps TRBD1 as D (5 bases). Deletions cut 5 bases from V and 1 base from J, with 14 bases between. Per the germline V gene, CDR1 is SNHLY and CDR2 is FYNNEI. This CDR3 contains 15 residues. CDR3 DNA sequence: TGTGCCAGCAGTTCACTTGGGGGATCGAACACTGAAGCTTTCTTT. It is translated as CASSSLGGSNTEAFF.

The chain is built from TRBV9 and TRBJ1-1, with 7 bases aligning to TRBD1. After removal of 0 bases from V and 7 bases from J, the junction contained 3 bases not matched to a gene. Germline V gives CDR1 SGDLS, CDR2 YYNGEE. The CDR3 has 13 residues. This chain's CDR3 is CASSVVTGNEAFF. DNA of the CDR3: TGTGCCAGCAGCGTAGTGACAGGGAATGAAGCTTTCTTT.

This chain uses TRBV27 with TRBJ2-7, with D perhaps TRBD2 (5 bases). Germline-derived CDR1 and CDR2 are MNHEY and SMNVEV (reference sequence). V was shortened by 4 bases and J by 5 bases, with 9 bases between the two germline ends. The CDR3 is 12 amino acids. The CDR3 here is CASSSTRDEQYF. DNA of the CDR3: TGTGCCAGCAGTTCCACGAGGGACGAGCAGTACTTC.

This clone was picked up one time. The chain joins TRBV19 to TRBJ1-4; no definite D call. Germline CDR1 reads LNHDA; CDR2 reads SQIVND (reference sequence). CDR3 size: 13 residues. V was pared by 2 bases and J by 5 bases, with 6 bases between. The CDR3 is CASSIRENEKLFF. The CDR3 nucleotides read TGTGCCAGTAGTATAAGGGAGAATGAAAAACTGTTTTTT.

The chain carries TRBV6-1 and TRBJ1-2; tentative D call: TRBD1 (5 bases). V was pared by 8 bases and J by 8 bases, with 15 bases between. The length of the CDR3 is 12 residues. Germline CDR1 reads MNHNS; CDR2 reads SASEGT. Here the CDR3 reads CASGSSGGGYTF. CDR3 bases: TGTGCCAGCGGGAGTTCCGGGGGAGGCTACACCTTC.

The V and J genes are TRBV5-1 and TRBJ1-1; D not resolved. V was shortened by 4 bases and J by 3 bases, with 13 bases between the two germline ends. In germline, CDR1 is SGHRS, CDR2 YFSETQ. There are 14 residues in the CDR3. The CDR3 region is CASSPARGDTEAFF. The CDR3 region has the DNA TGCGCCAGCAGCCCAGCCCGAGGAGACACTGAAGCTTTCTTT.

V usage is TRBV30 and J usage is TRBJ2-7; D is perhaps TRBD1 (7 bases). Germline V gene lookup returns CDR1 GTSNPN and CDR2 SVGIG (reference sequence). The CDR3 has 14 residues. V lost 0 bases and J lost 2, with 11 bases in between. In DNA, the CDR3 is TGTGCCTGGAGTGTACGGGGGACAGCCTACGAGCAGTACTTC. Amino acids: CAWSVRGTAYEQYF.

The V gene is TRBV19, the J gene TRBJ1-1; D is undetermined. With 5 bases removed from V and 3 bases from J, the gap between germline ends came to 10 bases. Germline V gives CDR1 LNHDA, CDR2 SQIVND (reference sequence). There are 13 residues in the CDR3. Written as DNA, the CDR3 is TGTGCCAGTAGTGAGGATCGGGACACTGAAGCTTTCTTT. Protein product: CASSEDRDTEAFF. Filled out from reference TRBV19 and TRBJ1-1, the complete variable domain reads DGGITQSPKYLFRKEGQNVTLSCEQNLNHDAMYWYRQDPGQGLRLIYYSQIVNDFQKGDIAEGYSVSREKKESFPLTVTSAQKNPTAFYLCASSEDRDTEAFFGQGTRLTVV.

This clone was observed a few times. The chain has TRBV5-4 and TRBJ1-1, with 8 bases matching TRBD1. J lost 7 bases, V lost 4 bases, and 12 bases had no gene match. The CDR3 is made up of 15 amino acids. Germline lookup yields CDR1 SGHNT and CDR2 YYREEE (reference sequence). The chain's CDR3 is CASSTDRGGVSEAFF. CDR3 sequence (DNA): TGTGCCAGCAGCACCGACAGGGGTGGCGTTAGTGAAGCTTTCTTT. The full variable domain, with the rest looked up from reference TRBV5-4 and TRBJ1-1, is ETGVTQSPTHLIKTRGQQVTLRCSSQSGHNTVSWYQQALGQGPQFIFQYYREEENGRGNFPPRFSGLQFPNYSSELNVNALELDDSALYLCASSTDRGGVSEAFFGQGTRLTVV.

The rearrangement uses TRBV14 and TRBJ1-1, with D maybe TRBD1 (5 bases). Trimming took off 10 bases at V and 11 bases at J, with 17 bases between the two ends. The CDR3 length is 11 residues. The germline gives CDR1 SGHDN, CDR2 FVKESK. The CDR3 sequence is CAISWGRVAFF. CDR3 coding DNA: TGTGCCATCTCATGGGGGAGAGTGGCTTTCTTT.

This clone came up once. The gene calls are TRBV4-1 and TRBJ2-2; 7 bases fit TRBD1. The germline V gene encodes CDR1 MGHRA and CDR2 YSYEKL. With V trimmed by 0 bases and J by 6 bases, 7 bases remained unmatched. The CDR3 is 16 amino acids. In DNA, the CDR3 is TGCGCCAGCAGCCAAGATCTTCAGGGGGTCCCCGGGGAGCTGTTTTTT. This gives the protein CASSQDLQGVPGELFF.

V usage is TRBV5-6 and J usage is TRBJ1-5; possibly TRBD1 for D (6 bases). V lost 2 bases to trimming and J lost 0 bases, with 12 bases between them. CDR1 and CDR2 from the germline V gene are SGHDT and YYEEEE. This CDR3 region has 16 residues. The CDR3 reads CASSFTGPTSNQPQHF. The DNA for the CDR3 is TGTGCCAGCAGCTTTACAGGGCCTACTAGCAATCAGCCCCAGCATTTT.

The chain has TRBV5-1 and TRBJ2-7; 10 bases align to TRBD2. CDR1 and CDR2 from the germline V gene are SGHRS and YFSETQ. Unmatched junction bases numbered 10, after V lost 4 bases and J lost 9 bases. The CDR3 has 14 amino acids. The CDR3 sequence: CASSGTSEGDVQYF. For the CDR3, the DNA is TGCGCCAGCAGCGGGACTAGCGAGGGAGATGTGCAGTACTTC. Complete variable domain (other parts from reference TRBV5-1 and TRBJ2-7): KAGVTQTPRYLIKTRGQQVTLSCSPISGHRSVSWYQQTPGQGLQFLFEYFSETQRNKGNFPGRFSGRQFSNSRSEMNVSTLELGDSALYLCASSGTSEGDVQYFGPGTRLTVT.

With regard to this clone: Mismatch with germline at one junction end may stem from a read error. The V and J genes are TRBV6-4 and TRBJ1-1; D gene unclear. CDR1 is MRHNA, CDR2 SNTAGT, per germline. The CDR3 contains 14 residues. CDR3: CASRDSSRETEAFF. Here the CDR3 DNA reads TGTGCCAGCAGAGACTCCTCCCGGGAGACTGAAGCTTTCTTT.

The chain links TRBV4-1 to TRBJ1-2; D is unresolved. The CDR3 is made up of 15 amino acids. CDR1 MGHRA and CDR2 YSYEKL come from the germline V gene. The V gene lost 0 bases and the J gene lost 8 bases, with 16 bases spanning the gap. CDR3 region: CASSQDHTPVGGYTF. In nucleotides, the CDR3 is TGCGCCAGCAGCCAAGACCACACCCCGGTAGGGGGCTACACCTTC.

V gene TRBV29-1 combines with J gene TRBJ1-4; D ambiguous. V lost 3 bases to trimming and J lost 8 bases, with 7 bases between them. Germline V CDR1 and CDR2: SQVTM, ANQGSEA. The CDR3 runs 11 residues. The CDR3 nucleotides read TGCAGCGTTGACACGAACGAAAAACTGTTTTTT. Protein sequence: CSVDTNEKLFF.

V and J are TRBV6-6 and TRBJ2-4, with 8 bases aligning to TRBD1. Germline V gene data show CDR1 as MNHNY and CDR2 as SVGAGI (reference sequence). The CDR3 sequence is 13 residues long. The trim removed 8 bases at V and 5 bases at J, leaving 5 bases unmatched. The chain's CDR3 is CASEGTGENIQYF. The CDR3 nucleotides read TGTGCCAGCGAGGGGACAGGAGAAAACATTCAGTACTTC.

The chain links TRBV4-3 to TRBJ1-2, with a weak D call TRBD1 (6 bases). Looked up from germline, CDR1 is LGHNA and CDR2 is YSLEER. V was cut by 1 base and J by 2 bases, with 8 bases left in between. The CDR3 has 14 residues. The CDR3 nucleotides read TGCGCCAGCAGCCAAGGTGGGGGCAACTATGGCTACACCTTC. Its protein is CASSQGGGNYGYTF.